This TCR beta chain was retrieved from a study of T cells in tumors after PD-1 blockade. Study as a whole: On average, tumor samples gave more than 20,000 TCR templates and 6,500 or so unique clonotypes.

Worth noting for this clone: The antigen is undetermined.

The V end lost 2 bases, the J end lost 6 bases, and 13 bases lay between the germline ends. The V gene's germline CDR1 is MNHEY and CDR2 SMNVEV (reference sequence). The CDR3 runs 14 residues. Study-level results: Some novel exhausted tumor clones appeared in pre-treatment blood, suggesting peripheral recruitment. Most post-therapy expanded exhausted CD8+ clones were new, undetected before treatment. Clonal replacement appeared only between pre- and post-treatment samples.

Data came from immunoSEQ multiplex PCR; TCRdb stores just in-frame clones and leaves some out. The sample carries roughly 12,000 clones, roughly 60% recorded once. The sample consisted of tumor tissue, taken before anti-PD-1 treatment. This rearrangement joins TRBV27 to TRBJ1-2; no firm D call. The sequence was collected from a human donor with cutaneous squamous cell carcinoma. CDR3 sequence (DNA): TGTGCCAGCAGTTTAATGGCGGGAAAGGATGGCTACACCTTC. It translates to CASSLMAGKDGYTF.